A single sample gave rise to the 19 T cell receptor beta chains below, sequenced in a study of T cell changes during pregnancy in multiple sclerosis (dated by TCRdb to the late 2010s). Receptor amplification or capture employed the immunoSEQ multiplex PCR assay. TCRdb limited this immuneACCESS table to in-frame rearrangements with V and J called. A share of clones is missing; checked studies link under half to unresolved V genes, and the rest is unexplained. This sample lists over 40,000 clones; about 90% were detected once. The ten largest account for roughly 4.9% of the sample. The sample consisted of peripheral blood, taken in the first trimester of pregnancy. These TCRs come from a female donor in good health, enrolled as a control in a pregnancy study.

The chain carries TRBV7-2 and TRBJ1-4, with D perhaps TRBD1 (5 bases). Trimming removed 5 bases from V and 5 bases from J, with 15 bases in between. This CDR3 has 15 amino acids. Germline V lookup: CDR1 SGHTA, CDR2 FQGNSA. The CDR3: CASSPLSGGNEKLFF. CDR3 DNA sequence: TGTGCCAGCAGCCCCCTGTCGGGGGGGAATGAAAAACTGTTTTTT.

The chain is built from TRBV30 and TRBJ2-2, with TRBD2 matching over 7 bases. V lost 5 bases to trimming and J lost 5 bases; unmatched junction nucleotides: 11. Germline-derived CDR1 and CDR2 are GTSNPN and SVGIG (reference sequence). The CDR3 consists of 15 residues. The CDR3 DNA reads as TGTGCCTGGTCTGGGGAGGGAGTAAAAACCGGGGAGCTGTTTTTT. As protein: CAWSGEGVKTGELFF.

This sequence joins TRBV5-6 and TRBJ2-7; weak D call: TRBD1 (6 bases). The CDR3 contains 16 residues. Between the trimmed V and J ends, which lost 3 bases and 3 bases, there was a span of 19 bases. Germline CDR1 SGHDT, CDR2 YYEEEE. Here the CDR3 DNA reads TGTGCCAGCAGCTACAACTCGGGACATGCCCACTACGAGCAGTACTTC. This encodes CASSYNSGHAHYEQYF.

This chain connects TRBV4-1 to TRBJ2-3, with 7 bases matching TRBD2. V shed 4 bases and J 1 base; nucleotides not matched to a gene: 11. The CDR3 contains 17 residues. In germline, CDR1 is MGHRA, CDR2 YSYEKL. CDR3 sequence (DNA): TGCGCCAGCAGCCGGCCGGGGCCGGCGGGGGGCACAGATACGCAGTATTTT. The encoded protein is CASSRPGPAGGTDTQYF.

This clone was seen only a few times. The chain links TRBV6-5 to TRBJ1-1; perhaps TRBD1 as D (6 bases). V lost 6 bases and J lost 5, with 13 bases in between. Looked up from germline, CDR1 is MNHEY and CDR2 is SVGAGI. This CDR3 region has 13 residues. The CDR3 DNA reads TGTGCCAGCAGCCTCTACAGGGTTACTGAAGCTTTCTTT. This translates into CASSLYRVTEAFF.

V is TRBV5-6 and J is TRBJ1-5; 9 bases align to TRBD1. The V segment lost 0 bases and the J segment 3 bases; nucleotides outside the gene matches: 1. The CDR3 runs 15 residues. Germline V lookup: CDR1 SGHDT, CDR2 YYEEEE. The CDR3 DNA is TGTGCCAGCAGCTTGGGGACAGGGGACAATCAGCCCCAGCATTTT. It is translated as CASSLGTGDNQPQHF.

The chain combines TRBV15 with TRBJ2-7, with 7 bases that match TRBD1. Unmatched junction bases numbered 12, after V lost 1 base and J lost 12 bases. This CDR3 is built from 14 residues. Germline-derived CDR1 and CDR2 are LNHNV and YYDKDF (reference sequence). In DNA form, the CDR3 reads TGTGCCACCAGCAGAGCGGAGGCGCAGGGGGTTCCGTACTTC. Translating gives CATSRAEAQGVPYF.

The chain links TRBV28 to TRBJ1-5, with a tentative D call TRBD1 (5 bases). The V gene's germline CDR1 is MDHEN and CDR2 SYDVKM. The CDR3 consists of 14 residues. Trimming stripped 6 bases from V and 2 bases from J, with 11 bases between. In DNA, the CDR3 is TGTGCCAGCAGGGTCAGGGTTGGCAATCAGCCCCAGCATTTT. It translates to CASRVRVGNQPQHF.

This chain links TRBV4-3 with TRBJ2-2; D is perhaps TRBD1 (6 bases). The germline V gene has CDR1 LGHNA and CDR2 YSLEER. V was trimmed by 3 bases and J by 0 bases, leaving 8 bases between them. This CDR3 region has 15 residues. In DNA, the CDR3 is TGCGCCAGCAGCCACGGACAGCCGAACACCGGGGAGCTGTTTTTT. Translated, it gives CASSHGQPNTGELFF.

This CDR3 reads CASSPPVSDTGELFF. The CDR3 nucleotides read TGTGCCAGCTCACCACCTGTCTCAGACACCGGGGAGCTGTTTTTT. The chain couples TRBV18 to TRBJ2-2; D is undetermined. This CDR3 is 15 amino acids long. CDR1 and CDR2 (germline): KGHSH, LQKENI. Deletions cut 0 bases from V and 3 bases from J, with 8 bases between. Full variable domain (rest looked up from reference TRBV18 and TRBJ2-2): NAGVMQNPRHLVRRRGQEARLRCSPMKGHSHVYWYRQLPEEGLKFMVYLQKENIIDESGMPKERFSAEFPKEGPSILRIQQVVRGDSAAYFCASSPPVSDTGELFFGEGSRLTVL.

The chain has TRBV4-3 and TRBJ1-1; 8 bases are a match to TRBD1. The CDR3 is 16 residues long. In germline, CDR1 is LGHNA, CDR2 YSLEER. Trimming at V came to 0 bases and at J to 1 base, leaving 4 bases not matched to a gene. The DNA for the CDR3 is TGCGCCAGCAGCCAAGATCAAGGGACAGGGAACACTGAAGCTTTCTTT. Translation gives CASSQDQGTGNTEAFF.

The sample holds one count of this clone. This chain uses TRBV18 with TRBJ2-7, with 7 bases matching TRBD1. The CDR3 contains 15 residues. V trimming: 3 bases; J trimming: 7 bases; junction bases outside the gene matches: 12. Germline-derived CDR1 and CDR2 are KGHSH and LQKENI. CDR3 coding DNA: TGTGCCAGCTCACCGAAAAGACAGGGTTCTTCAGAGCAGTACTTC. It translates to CASSPKRQGSSEQYF.

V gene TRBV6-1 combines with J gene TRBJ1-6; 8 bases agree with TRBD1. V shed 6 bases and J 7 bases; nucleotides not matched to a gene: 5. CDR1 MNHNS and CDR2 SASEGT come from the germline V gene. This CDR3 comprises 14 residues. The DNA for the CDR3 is TGTGCCAGCAGGCCGGGACAGGAGAATTCACCCCTCCACTTT. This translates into CASRPGQENSPLHF.

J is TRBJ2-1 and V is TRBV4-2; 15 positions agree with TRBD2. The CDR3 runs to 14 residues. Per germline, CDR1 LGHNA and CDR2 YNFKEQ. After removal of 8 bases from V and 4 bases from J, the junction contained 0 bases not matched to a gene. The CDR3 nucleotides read TGTGCCAGCGGACTAGCGGGGGGGTACAATGAGCAGTTCTTC. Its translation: CASGLAGGYNEQFF.

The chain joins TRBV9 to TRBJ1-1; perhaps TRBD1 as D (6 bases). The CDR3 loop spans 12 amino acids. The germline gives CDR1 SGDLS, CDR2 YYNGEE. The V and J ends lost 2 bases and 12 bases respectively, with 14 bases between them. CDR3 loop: CASSVRGGDPFF. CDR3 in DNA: TGTGCCAGCAGCGTGAGAGGGGGTGATCCTTTCTTT.

CDR3 protein: CASSPEDRVGRSPLHF. The CDR3 DNA is TGTGCCAGCAGCCCCGAAGACAGGGTCGGGAGATCACCCCTCCACTTT. This chain joins TRBV27 and TRBJ1-6; 7 bases match TRBD1. V trimming: 6 bases; J trimming: 10 bases; junction bases outside the gene matches: 15. Germline V gene data show CDR1 as MNHEY and CDR2 as SMNVEV (reference sequence). The CDR3 loop spans 16 amino acids.

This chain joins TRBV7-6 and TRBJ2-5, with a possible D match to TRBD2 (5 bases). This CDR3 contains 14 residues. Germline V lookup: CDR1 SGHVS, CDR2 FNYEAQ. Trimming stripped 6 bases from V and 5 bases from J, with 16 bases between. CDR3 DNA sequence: TGTGCCAGCAGTCAAGTGGGGAGTTCTGAGACCCAGTACTTC. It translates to CASSQVGSSETQYF.

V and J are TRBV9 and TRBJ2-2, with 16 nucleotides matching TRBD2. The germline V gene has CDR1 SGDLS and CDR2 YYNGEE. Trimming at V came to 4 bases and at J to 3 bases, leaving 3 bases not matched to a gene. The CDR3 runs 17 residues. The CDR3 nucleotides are TGTGCCAGCAGCATCGGGACTAGCGGGGGGGACACCGGGGAGCTGTTTTTT. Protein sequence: CASSIGTSGGDTGELFF. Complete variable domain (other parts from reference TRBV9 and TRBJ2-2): DSGVTQTPKHLITATGQRVTLRCSPRSGDLSVYWYQQSLDQGLQFLIQYYNGEERAKGNILERFSAQQFPDLHSELNLSSLELGDSALYFCASSIGTSGGDTGELFFGEGSRLTVL.

CDR3 coding DNA: TGTGCCAGCAGCGTCGAAAGCGGGTTAGGGGCCGGGGAGCTGTTTTTT. As protein: CASSVESGLGAGELFF. The chain has TRBV9 and TRBJ2-2; tentative D call: TRBD2 (6 bases). V shed 2 bases and J shed 6 bases, with 17 bases lying between them. In germline, CDR1 is SGDLS, CDR2 YYNGEE. The CDR3 is 16 residues long.